This is a list of T cell receptor beta chains from one sample in a study of beta chain features in type 1 diabetes. Sequenced by immunoSEQ multiplex PCR; TCRdb stores in-frame clones only, minus some. The profile shows 200,000 to 250,000 clones, about 70% of them singletons. What was sequenced was naive CD4+ T cells from blood. These receptors came from a man aged 30-40 years in good health. The CDR3 runs from the conserved cysteine through the conserved F or W. D genes are given only for firm matches. Expanded clones get a size class; other rows say once, few or many, or leave the size out.

TRBV30	-	TRBJ1-1	-	CAWSDTVTSWGQAFF	TGTGCCTGGAGTGATACCGTCACGAGTTGGGGGCAAGCTTTCTTT
TRBV5-1	-	TRBJ2-2	-	CASSRLSSNTGELFF	TGCGCCAGCAGCCGACTCAGCTCGAACACCGGGGAGCTGTTTTTT
TRBV29-1	-	TRBJ1-5	-	CSASTGYGQPQHF	TGCAGCGCCTCCACAGGGTACGGTCAGCCCCAGCATTTT
TRBV30	-	TRBJ1-1	once	CAWSVLSDTEAFF	TGTGCCTGGAGTGTACTCTCGGATACTGAAGCTTTCTTT
TRBV6-6	-	TRBJ2-6	-	CASRPQGAGANVLTF	TGTGCCAGCAGACCCCAAGGGGCTGGGGCCAACGTCCTGACTTTC
TRBV7-2	-	TRBJ2-5	-	CASSSTGETQYF	TGTGCCAGCAGCTCGACAGGAGAGACCCAGTACTTC
TRBV7-2	-	TRBJ2-7	-	CASSGYSYEQYF	TGTGCCAGCAGCGGATACTCCTACGAGCAGTACTTC
TRBV7-9	-	TRBJ1-5	-	CASSSGPNQPQHF	TGTGCCAGCAGCTCGGGGCCCAATCAGCCCCAGCATTTT
TRBV7-8	TRBD1	TRBJ1-2	once	CASSHRTGHNGYTF	TGTGCCAGCAGCCACCGGACAGGGCATAACGGCTACACCTTC
TRBV2	-	TRBJ2-7	-	CASTRDSYEQYF	TGTGCCAGCACCAGGGACTCCTACGAGCAGTACTTC
TRBV10-3	-	TRBJ2-5	few	CAISESRDETQYF	TGTGCCATCAGTGAGTCAAGAGATGAGACCCAGTACTTC
TRBV20-1	-	TRBJ2-5	-	CSARGEETQYF	TGCAGTGCGAGAGGGGAAGAGACCCAGTACTTC
TRBV2	TRBD1	TRBJ2-5	-	CASSSGTGEETQYF	TGTGCCAGCAGTTCCGGGACAGGAGAAGAGACCCAGTACTTC
TRBV13	TRBD2	TRBJ2-1	-	CASSFRTSSYNEQFF	TGTGCCAGCAGCTTTCGGACTAGCTCCTACAATGAGCAGTTCTTC
TRBV30	-	TRBJ2-1	few	CAWSGRLYNEQFF	TGTGCCTGGAGTGGCCGGCTATACAATGAGCAGTTCTTC
TRBV7-9	-	TRBJ1-5	-	CASSLFNGGNQPQHF	TGTGCCAGCAGCTTATTCAACGGGGGCAATCAGCCCCAGCATTTT
TRBV20-1	-	TRBJ2-1	-	CSAGQYNEQFF	TGCAGTGCGGGACAATACAATGAGCAGTTCTTC
TRBV2	TRBD2	TRBJ2-1	-	CASRVTSVNVNEQFF	TGTGCCAGCAGAGTTACTAGCGTTAATGTCAATGAGCAGTTCTTC
TRBV28	-	TRBJ2-5	few	CASSRRVRETQYF	TGTGCCAGCAGCCGGAGGGTGCGGGAGACCCAGTACTTC
TRBV2	TRBD2	TRBJ2-1	-	CATSQGGGDYNEQFF	TGTGCCACCAGCCAGGGCGGGGGGGACTACAATGAGCAGTTCTTC
TRBV12-5	TRBD1	TRBJ2-4	-	CASGSDRENIQYF	TGTGCTAGTGGCTCGGACAGGGAAAACATTCAGTACTTC
TRBV29-1	-	TRBJ2-1	few	CSVVTSTAEQFF	TGCAGCGTTGTAACTAGTACGGCTGAGCAGTTCTTC
TRBV7-2	-	TRBJ2-2	once	CASSSYGPSNRELFF	TGTGCCAGCAGCTCCTACGGACCCAGTAACAGGGAGCTGTTTTTT
TRBV7-9	-	TRBJ2-4	-	CASSLRGARDIQYF	TGTGCCAGCAGCCTCCGGGGGGCCCGGGACATTCAGTACTTC
TRBV29-1	-	TRBJ1-1	-	CSVRLQVANTEAFF	TGCAGCGTTCGTCTTCAGGTTGCGAACACTGAAGCTTTCTTT
TRBV9	-	TRBJ2-3	-	CASSGSADTQYF	TGTGCCAGCAGTGGTTCCGCAGATACGCAGTATTTT
TRBV30	TRBD1	TRBJ2-7	-	CASGQGGYEQYF	TGTGCCTCGGGACAGGGAGGCTACGAGCAGTACTTC
TRBV30	-	TRBJ1-1	-	CARSRRQNTEAFF	TGTGCCAGATCCCGACGGCAGAACACTGAAGCTTTCTTT
TRBV7-9	-	TRBJ2-5	once	CASSRGETQYF	TGTGCCAGCAGCCGGGGCGAGACCCAGTACTTC
TRBV2	-	TRBJ1-6	once	CASSRNNSPLHF	TGTGCCAGCAGTCGTAATAATTCACCCCTCCACTTT
TRBV7-6	-	TRBJ2-2	-	CASSLAAGELFF	TGTGCCAGCAGCTTAGCGGCCGGGGAGCTGTTTTTT
TRBV10-3	-	TRBJ2-1	-	CAIQLGEFYNNEQFF	TGTGCCATCCAACTCGGGGAGTTTTACAACAATGAGCAGTTCTTC
TRBV9	-	TRBJ2-3	few	CASSVVEGPQYF	TGTGCCAGCAGCGTAGTGGAGGGTCCGCAGTATTTT
TRBV7-2	TRBD2	TRBJ2-7	-	CASSVAGGPIEQYF	TGTGCCAGCAGCGTAGCGGGGGGGCCAATCGAGCAGTACTTC
TRBV10-3	TRBD2	TRBJ2-5	-	CAISPVAGGQETQYF	TGTGCCATCTCGCCTGTAGCGGGGGGGCAAGAGACCCAGTACTTC
TRBV11-2	-	TRBJ2-1	-	CASSPQVTSPGEQFF	TGTGCCAGCAGCCCCCAGGTCACTAGCCCGGGGGAGCAGTTCTTC
TRBV30	TRBD2	TRBJ2-3	-	CAWAAGGDTQYF	TGTGCCTGGGCAGCGGGAGGTGATACGCAGTATTTT
TRBV7-9	TRBD2	TRBJ2-3	-	CASSRTGTSGRTDTQYF	TGTGCCAGCAGCCGAACTGGGACTAGCGGGCGCACAGATACGCAGTATTTT
TRBV29-1	-	TRBJ2-3	-	CSVLGVLTDTQYF	TGCAGCGTGCTCGGGGTACTCACAGATACGCAGTATTTT
TRBV7-9	-	TRBJ2-3	-	CASSLRGVVTDTQYF	TGTGCCAGCAGTCTAAGGGGGGTTGTCACAGATACGCAGTATTTT
TRBV5-1	-	TRBJ2-7	few	CASSSAQEGSEQYF	TGCGCCAGCAGCTCGGCCCAGGAGGGGAGCGAGCAGTACTTC
TRBV13	-	TRBJ2-3	few	CASSWGQALTSTDTQYF	TGTGCCAGCAGCTGGGGACAAGCTCTCACTAGCACAGATACGCAGTATTTT
TRBV5-1	-	TRBJ2-4	few	CASSSPGIDIQYF	TGCGCCAGCAGCTCCCCAGGGATAGACATTCAGTACTTC
TRBV29-1	-	TRBJ2-4	-	CSASAAKNIQYF	TGCAGCGCCTCAGCGGCCAAAAACATTCAGTACTTC
TRBV30	-	TRBJ1-5	few	CAWSLGAVNQPQHF	TGTGCCTGGAGCCTCGGGGCGGTTAATCAGCCCCAGCATTTT
TRBV6-5	-	TRBJ2-1	-	CASSYSRWNEQFF	TGTGCCAGCAGTTATAGCAGGTGGAATGAGCAGTTCTTC
TRBV30	-	TRBJ2-7	-	CAWSKPGALPSYEQYF	TGTGCCTGGTCGAAACCAGGGGCTCTTCCCAGTTACGAGCAGTACTTC
TRBV9	-	TRBJ2-3	few	CASSVSHLGTDTQYF	TGTGCCAGCAGCGTGTCCCATTTGGGCACAGATACGCAGTATTTT
TRBV30	-	TRBJ1-6	-	CACPNSGQNNSPLHF	TGTGCCTGCCCCAACTCAGGACAGAATAATTCACCCCTCCACTTT
TRBV10-3	-	TRBJ1-1	-	CAISDPETETMNTEAFF	TGTGCCATCAGTGATCCCGAGACGGAAACTATGAACACTGAAGCTTTCTTT
TRBV29-1	-	TRBJ2-5	-	CSVEGAQETQYF	TGCAGCGTTGAAGGGGCCCAAGAGACCCAGTACTTC
TRBV25-1	-	TRBJ2-7	-	CASSDVEASYEYF	TGTGCCAGCAGTGATGTTGAGGCGTCGTATGAGTACTTC
TRBV30	-	TRBJ1-5	-	CAWSLFVSQPQHF	TGTGCCTGGAGTTTGTTTGTGAGTCAGCCCCAGCATTTT
TRBV15	TRBD1	TRBJ2-2	-	CATSKGGGTGELFF	TGTGCCACCAGCAAAGGGGGCGGGACCGGGGAGCTGTTTTTT
TRBV7-9	TRBD1	TRBJ2-7	few	CASSFQTGMYEQYF	TGTGCCAGCAGCTTCCAGACAGGGATGTACGAGCAGTACTTC
TRBV18	-	TRBJ2-7	-	CASFTGNGYEQYF	TGTGCCAGCTTTACAGGGAACGGCTACGAGCAGTACTTC
TRBV29-1	-	TRBJ2-5	-	CSVDRAQETQYF	TGCAGCGTTGACAGGGCCCAAGAGACCCAGTACTTC
TRBV7-2	-	TRBJ1-1	once	CASSPSQVRMNTEAFF	TGTGCCAGCAGCCCGAGCCAGGTGAGGATGAACACTGAAGCTTTCTTT
TRBV18	-	TRBJ2-7	-	CASSPDGYEQYF	TGTGCCAGCTCCCCGGACGGCTACGAGCAGTACTTC